A selection of T cell receptor beta chains follows, all from one sample in a study of blood T cell repertoires in COVID-19. Sequenced by immunoSEQ multiplex PCR; TCRdb stores in-frame clones only, minus some. This table has 50,000 to 70,000 clones, 90% appearing once. What was sequenced was peripheral blood. The receptors here all came from a human donor with active COVID-19. The donor label of this sample is uncertain. The CDR3 runs from the conserved cysteine through the conserved F or W. The order of the fields is V gene, D gene, CDR3 length, CDR3 protein. D genes are given only for firm matches.

TRBV6-2/TRBV6-3 . 14 CASSYPGVYTEAFF
TRBV10-3 TRBD1 15 CAISVAAGGHNEQFF
TRBV6-5 . 15 CASRRIAESSYEQYF
TRBV30 TRBD1 12 CAGSGQYYEQYF
TRBV7-6 TRBD1 14 CASSPGTVNQPQHF
TRBV25-1 . 11 CASSRGIGYTF
TRBV6-1 TRBD2 18 CASSDRTRVGGRIYEQYF
TRBV6-5 . 14 CASSTSGIRGTQYF
TRBV7-8 TRBD1 16 CASSLVGGTGTGELFF
TRBV12-3/TRBV12-4 . 13 CASSLGENPRAFF
TRBV18 TRBD1 16 CASSPSDRVSNEKLFF
TRBV3-1/TRBV3-2 TRBD1 15 CASSKTGGAVYGYTF
TRBV7-9 TRBD1 11 CASSPTGAEFF
TRBV5-6 TRBD1 16 CASSVRGDRFPGELFF
TRBV20-1 . 11 CRAGSSDTQYF
TRBV27 . 13 CASSTQGTGELFF
TRBV7-9 TRBD2 19 CASSLVVLAGAEGAVEQYF
TRBV11-3 TRBD1 15 CASSLDRGNTGELFF
TRBV30 . 10 CACQYNEQFF
TRBV7-2 TRBD2 17 CASSLGLAGTGAYEQYF
TRBV27 . 13 CASSPGLYYGYTF
TRBV7-3 . 14 CASSLGLQTGELFF
TRBV7-9 TRBD1 15 CASSLGTGRTDTQYF
TRBV5-4 . 14 CASSLRGRNYGYTF
TRBV7-9 . 14 CASSHGLMGTEAFF
TRBV5-1 TRBD2 15 CASSPSPGGYNEQFF
TRBV9 TRBD2 14 CASSGGGSPGELFF
TRBV7-3 TRBD2 13 CASSRLAGGPIFF
TRBV7-6 TRBD1 19 CASSNYTGVSLFSYNEQFF
TRBV7-8 TRBD1 14 CASRLTGIGTEAFF